Listed here are 4 T cell receptor beta chains from one sample, sequenced in a study of CD8+CD57+ T cells in acquired aplastic anemia. Using genomic DNA as the template, TCR beta VDJ and CDR3 profiling was carried out. A single record per CDR3 protein comes from TCRdb applying MiXCR to the reads. The sample holds around 400,000 distinct CDR3 sequences; around 68% are singletons and the top ten take 4%. The sample taken for sequencing was sorted CD4+, CD8+, or CD8+CD57+ T cells (not recorded which) from PBMCs. The receptors stem from a human donor in good health, serving as a control.

As to this clonotype: At one of its ends the junction is not consistent with the germline gene, which may arise from a read error. In DNA form, the CDR3 reads TGTGCCAGTAGTACAGGACCATTAGACTCACCCCTCCACTTAGGTTTT. Translation gives CASSTGPLDSPLHLGF. V and J are TRBV19 and TRBJ1-3; D not resolved. The CDR3 is made up of 16 amino acids. Germline V gene lookup returns CDR1 LNHDA and CDR2 SQIVND (reference sequence).

This clonotype was found a few times. V and J are TRBV20-1 and TRBJ2-1; D gene ambiguous. V lost 1 base and J 9 bases, leaving 16 bases between the germline ends. The germline gives CDR1 DFQATT, CDR2 SNEGSKA (reference sequence). CDR3 length: 14 amino acids. The CDR3 region has the DNA TGCAGTGCTAGAGGGGGAAGTAGAGTTGGTGAGCAGTTCTTC. It yields the protein CSARGGSRVGEQFF.

The chain combines TRBV2 with TRBJ2-5, with D possibly called TRBD1 or TRBD2 (6 bases each). The J call is in doubt because the DNA end fits TRBJ2-7 better. Per germline, CDR1 SNHLY and CDR2 FYNNEI. This CDR3 spans 12 amino acids. CDR3 sequence reads: CANKGGAYEQYF. The CDR3 region has the DNA TGTGCCAATAAGGGGGGCGCCTACGAGCAGTACTTC.

This sequence joins TRBV13 and TRBJ2-7; the D is unclear. Germline assignment: CDR1 PRHDT and CDR2 FYEKMQ (reference sequence). Trimming cost V 5 bases and J 3 bases, with 14 bases left between them. This CDR3 is built from 14 residues. The DNA of the CDR3 is TGTGCCAGCAGCCAGTCGGCTGGCCTCTACGAGCAGTACTTC. Translating gives CASSQSAGLYEQYF.